This T cell receptor beta chain was obtained from a study of glioma-infiltrating T cells. This clonotype occurred many times. Using RNA template, CDR3s of TCR alpha and beta were amplified with iRepertoire arm-PCR. One-step reverse transcription and amplification started from approximately 100-400 ng of tissue mRNA or PBMC total RNA. TCRdb passed the multiplex PCR reads through MiXCR, listing each CDR3 protein once. This table holds some 90,000 distinct CDR3 sequences, roughly 39% found once. What was sequenced was glioma tissue, nonneoplastic brain tissue, or PBMCs (not recorded which). This TCR was sampled from a human donor with low-grade glioma or glioblastoma, undergoing nonglioma brain surgery, or in good health (not recorded which).

Here the CDR3 reads CSARRVGEQFF. The CDR3, as DNA: TGCAGTGCTAGACGAGTCGGTGAGCAGTTCTTC. J is TRBJ2-1 and V is TRBV20-1, with D unresolved. V was shortened by 2 bases and J by 9 bases, with 8 bases between the two germline ends. Germline loops: CDR1 DFQATT, CDR2 SNEGSKA (reference sequence). CDR3 size: 11 residues.